Below are 20 T cell receptor beta chains sequenced from a single sample in a study of control samples from healthy donors and cancer patients. This table comes from immunoSEQ multiplex PCR, and its TCRdb copy is limited to in-frame clones, with some not included. Among 120,000 or so clones, more than 70% were seen once, and the ten largest hold approximately 2.9%. The sample comprised blood. These receptors all stem from a man aged 55 to 70 in good health.

The V and J genes are TRBV7-9 and TRBJ2-5; possibly TRBD2 for D (5 bases). This CDR3 has 14 residues. The V gene's germline CDR1 is SEHNR and CDR2 FQNEAQ (reference sequence). Trimming took 2 bases from V and 1 from J, leaving 8 bases between them. This chain's CDR3 is CASSLYRGQETQYF. The CDR3 DNA follows: TGTGCCAGCAGCTTATATCGGGGCCAAGAGACCCAGTACTTC.

J is TRBJ1-5 and V is TRBV30; D perhaps matches TRBD1 (5 bases). The CDR3 length is 16 residues. V was pared by 2 bases and J by 0 bases, with 14 bases between. CDR1 is GTSNPN and CDR2 is SVGIG in the germline V gene (reference sequence). CDR3 sequence reads: CAWSYGGSNSNQPQHF. In nucleotides, the CDR3 is TGTGCCTGGAGTTACGGGGGGTCAAATAGCAATCAGCCCCAGCATTTT. The full variable domain, its missing parts supplied by reference TRBV30 and TRBJ1-5, is SQTIHQWPATLVQPVGSPLSLECTVEGTSNPNLYWYRQAAGRGLQLLFYSVGIGQISSEVPQNLSASRPQDRQFILSSKKLLLSDSGFYLCAWSYGGSNSNQPQHFGDGTRLSIL.

V is TRBV28 and J is TRBJ1-1, with 10 bases matching TRBD1. The CDR3 sequence is 15 residues long. V gave up 3 bases and J gave up 3 bases; unmatched junction bases: 4. Germline CDR1 and CDR2: MDHEN and SYDVKM. CDR3 sequence reads: CASSLTGGRDTEAFF. The CDR3 DNA sequence: TGTGCCAGCAGTTTGACAGGGGGCAGGGACACTGAAGCTTTCTTT.

The chain links TRBV6-5 to TRBJ1-6, with 9 bases fitting TRBD1. The length of the CDR3 is 15 residues. The J segment lost 7 bases and the V segment lost 2 bases, leaving 3 bases of the junction unmatched. The germline CDR1 and CDR2 sequences are MNHEY and SVGAGI. CDR3 loop: CASSYGGQGNSPLHF. The DNA for the CDR3 is TGTGCCAGCAGTTACGGGGGACAGGGAAATTCACCCCTCCACTTT.

The rearrangement links TRBV5-1 to TRBJ2-7; D could derive from TRBD1 or TRBD2 (5 bases each). Germline loops: CDR1 SGHRS, CDR2 YFSETQ. The CDR3 runs 18 residues. V was trimmed by 5 bases and J by 0 bases, leaving 24 bases between them. The chain's CDR3 is CASRERVGVGPSSYEQYF. The DNA for the CDR3 is TGCGCCAGCAGGGAGAGGGTAGGGGTGGGCCCCAGCTCCTACGAGCAGTACTTC.

V usage is TRBV5-1 and J usage is TRBJ1-4; D call uncertain. This CDR3 region has 17 residues. CDR1 and CDR2 (germline): SGHRS, YFSETQ. V was clipped by 0 bases and J by 8 bases, with 20 bases between them. Here the CDR3 DNA reads TGCGCCAGCAGCTTGGGCGAGACGTCTGGGGTAGGGGAAAAACTGTTTTTT. This codes for CASSLGETSGVGEKLFF.

The V call is TRBV5-1, the J call TRBJ1-4, with TRBD1 matching 9 bases. The CDR3 is 16 residues long. Trimming at V came to 0 bases and at J to 5 bases, leaving 5 bases not matched to a gene. Looked up from germline, CDR1 is SGHRS and CDR2 is YFSETQ. CDR3 nucleotides: TGCGCCAGCAGCTTGGGCCCGGGACAGGGAAATGAAAAACTGTTTTTT. Protein product: CASSLGPGQGNEKLFF.

As to this clone: The same CDR3 is also encoded by other DNA sequences in this sample. The gene calls are TRBV11-2 and TRBJ2-3; no reliable D call. Germline lookup yields CDR1 SGHAT and CDR2 FQNNGV. V lost 1 base and J 4 bases, leaving 3 bases between the germline ends. This CDR3 is built from 12 residues. The DNA for the CDR3 is TGTGCCAGCAGCTTAGTTGCAGATACGCAGTATTTT. Its translation is CASSLVADTQYF.

The J gene is TRBJ1-6, the V gene TRBV5-1; tentatively, D is TRBD1 (6 bases). The CDR3 loop spans 16 amino acids. Germline CDR1 reads SGHRS; CDR2 reads YFSETQ. The V and J ends lost 0 bases and 5 bases respectively, with 12 bases between them. This CDR3 is CASSLDRTANNSPLHF. The CDR3 region has the DNA TGCGCCAGCAGCTTGGACAGGACAGCCAATAATTCACCCCTCCACTTT.

The chain joins TRBV28 to TRBJ2-2; the D gene could be TRBD1 or TRBD2 (5 bases each). CDR3 length equals 13 residues. The germline V gene has CDR1 MDHEN and CDR2 SYDVKM. The V end was cut by 8 bases, the J end by 6 bases, with 13 bases between. The CDR3 region is CASGWQGAGELFF. The CDR3 DNA sequence: TGTGCCAGCGGGTGGCAGGGAGCCGGGGAGCTGTTTTTT.

This clone was observed a handful of times. This sample also contains other DNA sequences that code for the same CDR3. The rearrangement links TRBV28 to TRBJ1-1; D not resolved. The V end was cut by 3 bases, the J end by 3 bases, with 8 bases between. The CDR3 extends over 13 amino acids. Germline lookup yields CDR1 MDHEN and CDR2 SYDVKM. The CDR3 protein is CASSFRGYTEAFF. The CDR3 DNA follows: TGTGCCAGCAGTTTTCGGGGTTACACTGAAGCTTTCTTT.

The V and J genes are TRBV28 and TRBJ1-1; D not resolved. The CDR3 is 13 residues long. V dropped 3 bases and J dropped 5 bases, with 10 bases sitting between them. Germline V lookup: CDR1 MDHEN, CDR2 SYDVKM. The CDR3, as DNA: TGTGCCAGCAGTTTTGGGTCCGGGACTGAAGCTTTCTTT. Translating it yields CASSFGSGTEAFF.

J is TRBJ1-6 and V is TRBV2; 7 bases map to TRBD1. The germline gives CDR1 SNHLY, CDR2 FYNNEI. The CDR3 totals 14 residues. V lost 10 bases and J lost 8; bases outside the gene matches: 11. The CDR3 DNA sequence: TGTGCCAATTCTCAGGGGGGTTTTTATTCACCCCTCCACTTT. Translated: CANSQGGFYSPLHF.

This clone was recorded a few times. The chain joins TRBV4-1 to TRBJ1-4; D may be TRBD1 (5 bases). The V gene's germline CDR1 is MGHRA and CDR2 YSYEKL. Trimming cost V 4 bases and J 5 bases, with 20 bases left between them. The CDR3 has 17 amino acids. The CDR3 is CASSRDGTAGRNEKLFF. The CDR3 DNA is TGCGCCAGCAGCCGAGATGGGACGGCAGGTCGAAATGAAAAACTGTTTTTT.

The chain couples TRBV6-5 to TRBJ1-4; unclear D gene. Looked up from germline, CDR1 is MNHEY and CDR2 is SVGAGI. V shed 0 bases and J shed 8 bases, with 4 bases lying between them. This CDR3 region has 12 residues. CDR3 protein: CASSYSREKLFF. CDR3 DNA sequence: TGTGCCAGCAGTTACTCGAGGGAAAAACTGTTTTTT.

The rearrangement joins TRBV7-2 to TRBJ2-3; 11 positions agree with TRBD2. The germline gives CDR1 SGHTA, CDR2 FQGNSA. The length of the CDR3 is 19 residues. The J segment lost 0 bases and the V segment lost 4 bases, leaving 12 bases of the junction unmatched. This CDR3 is CASSWGKLAGVTSTDTQYF. The CDR3, as DNA: TGTGCCAGCAGCTGGGGGAAACTAGCGGGGGTTACTAGCACAGATACGCAGTATTTT.

This clone has just one count. CDR3 protein: CASSLGTGGGHEQYF. CDR3 coding DNA: TGTGCCAGCAGTTTAGGGACAGGAGGGGGCCACGAGCAGTACTTC. The rearrangement links TRBV28 to TRBJ2-7; TRBD1 agrees at 8 bases. V lost 2 bases, J lost 5 bases, and 8 bases stayed unmatched. This CDR3 has 15 residues. Germline loops: CDR1 MDHEN, CDR2 SYDVKM.

The rearrangement links TRBV10-3 to TRBJ1-1, with 8 bases aligning to TRBD1. The CDR3 contains 11 residues. V lost 7 bases and J lost 6; bases outside the gene matches: 1. Germline CDR1 ENHRY, CDR2 SYGVKD. The CDR3 protein is CAIKTGAEAFF. DNA for the CDR3: TGTGCCATCAAGACAGGGGCTGAAGCTTTCTTT.

This clone was recorded once. This chain connects TRBV7-2 to TRBJ2-7; D remains ambiguous. Germline values: CDR1 SGHTA, CDR2 FQGNSA. The germline V and J ends were trimmed by 1 base and 0 bases, with 7 bases remaining between them. The CDR3 covers 14 residues. CDR3 sequence (DNA): TGTGCCAGCAGCTTAGGTCAGGTCTCCTACGAGCAGTACTTC. The encoded protein is CASSLGQVSYEQYF. Complete variable domain (other parts from reference TRBV7-2 and TRBJ2-7): GAGVSQSPSNKVTEKGKDVELRCDPISGHTALYWYRQSLGQGLEFLIYFQGNSAPDKSGLPSDRFSAERTGGSVSTLTIQRTQQEDSAVYLCASSLGQVSYEQYFGPGTRLTVT.

The chain carries TRBV18 and TRBJ1-5; the D is unclear. V lost 4 bases, J lost 5 bases, and 6 bases lay in between. This CDR3 has 12 residues. CDR1 is KGHSH, CDR2 LQKENI, per germline. CDR3 coding DNA: TGTGCCAGCTCACTCCCGGATCAGCCCCAGCATTTT. This encodes CASSLPDQPQHF.